This T cell receptor beta chain was captured in a study of regulatory T cells in long-lasting Graves disease (dated by TCRdb to the early 2020s). About the full investigation: Antithyroid drugs had been taken for less than 3 months by newly diagnosed Graves' disease patients. Peripheral blood TCR sequencing and RNA sequencing compared persistent Graves' disease patients with newly diagnosed Graves' disease patients. The study took place in China and was registered as a clinical trial. TCR sequencing covered around 13 persistent and some 20 newly diagnosed Graves' disease patients, 33 samples in total.

The cysteine opens and the phenylalanine closes a CDR3 of 17 amino acids. Here the CDR3 DNA is all that survives: 51 bases in frame from base 1. CDR1 and CDR2 were assigned from the germline V gene as MDHEN and SYDVKM. The V and J ends are trimmed by 4 bases and 1 base, leaving 17 bases between them. Library creation used multiplex PCR. The data were produced on an Illumina HiSeq 4000. To build TCR beta libraries, CDR3 regions were amplified by Arm-PCR using iRepertoire HTBI primers. Before sequencing, the PCR products underwent gel purification. The paper's data handling went like this. A total of roughly 58 TRBV and 14 TRBJ segments were identified across samples and were used for gene usage analysis of CDR3 amino acid clonotypes. COPE and FqMerger were used to merge filtered high-quality paired reads into contigs. BLAST was used to align contigs to the IMGT TRBV, TRBD and TRBJ reference genes, and CDR3 was defined following IMGT. Highly expanded clones were defined as clonotypes with a frequency above 0.1%. Shannon entropy was used to measure repertoire diversity, and the Gini coefficient was used to measure V-J evenness. A clonotype was considered public if more than one individual shared it. Using fastp trimming at Q25 and MiXCR clonotype assembly, TCRdb reanalyzed the public sequencing data and kept in-frame beta chains. CDR3 protein duplicates are merged, each entry listing the most common genes and DNA. It is TCRdb's table, rather than the study itself, that gives the V and J calls and clone size. Recorded for this sample are approximately 350,000 distinct CDR3 sequences; 10% to 15% of them occurred a single time. The ten largest account for 18% of the sample.

The research as a whole found: TRBV28, TRBJ1-2 and TRBJ2-5 were preferentially used in persistent disease, while TRBV20-1 and TRBJ2-1 were favored in newly diagnosed disease. As a limitation, the authors acknowledged that the small sample size may reduce accuracy. Persistent Graves' disease patients showed lower TCR Shannon entropy and fewer highly expanded clones than newly diagnosed patients, suggesting clonal expansion. The study examined only peripheral blood because the primary lesion, thyroid tissue, could not be accessed. Patients with persistent disease shared more public clonotypes (over 2,500) than newly diagnosed patients did (approximately 990). Sequencing and analysis were restricted to the TCR beta chain.

This clonotype was seen ten or more times. No cognate antigen has been identified for it. No quality values exist for individual bases; no much larger clone is one base distant. Explained via the paper, the time point label denotes: newly diagnosed GD, antithyroid drugs for less than 3 months. For both TCR sequencing and RNA sequencing, RNA was extracted from PBMCs using TRIzol. Graves' disease was diagnosed according to American Thyroid Association guidelines. Patients were recruited from an endocrinology department in Xi'an, China. From each patient, approximately 10 milliliters of peripheral blood was collected into an EDTA anticoagulant tube. Ficoll Paque Plus density gradient separation was used to isolate PBMCs, and no further T cell sorting was done. An Agilent 2100 Bioanalyzer and agarose gel were used to assess RNA quality, and a NanoDrop 2000 was used to measure RNA concentration. The sample also formed part of further work on T cells in Graves' hyperthyroidism and ophthalmopathy. The second study, in turn, reports: Stable Graves' hyperthyroidism was defined as no progression to ophthalmopathy during 18 months of follow-up. Hyperthyroidism patients were newly diagnosed, with disease duration under 2 months, and aged 18 to 65 years. Patients with uncontrolled infections, other autoimmune diseases, pregnancy or lactation were excluded. Diagnoses were based on clinical symptoms, serum thyroxine and TRAb, thyroid ultrasound and orbital computed tomography. A first-round RT-PCR of the TCR CDR3 used the HTBI primer set with the Qiagen OneStep RT-PCR kit. Most expanded thyroid clonotypes (frequency above 0.001) were also found in blood, which suggests that blood repertoires may mirror thyroid immune responses. A model built on a 13 V-J signature distinguished ophthalmopathy from stable hyperthyroidism, reaching roughly 88% sensitivity and approximately 81% specificity in cross-validation and 80%/75% in testing. During validation, the model predicted progression to ophthalmopathy a median of approximately six months ahead of onset, with roughly 65% sensitivity and less than 85% specificity. TCR V-J signatures able to tell the groups apart were searched for in a discovery cohort of approximately 95 patients, of whom about 40 had Graves' ophthalmopathy and 57 had stable Graves' hyperthyroidism. An independent validation cohort of about 19 hyperthyroidism patients and 17 patients who later progressed to ophthalmopathy tested prospective prediction of ophthalmopathy. The 100 discovery patients were randomly split 7:3 into training and test sets. Thyroid tissue and blood T-cell repertoires from about six Graves' hyperthyroidism patients were also compared in the study. After blood sampling, hyperthyroidism patients were treated with methimazole at a starting dose of 30 mg daily, and ophthalmopathy patients were treated with high-dose intravenous methylprednisolone. Libraries were constructed in a second round of multiplex PCR, after which size selection and purification were carried out. The libraries were sequenced on an Illumina HiSeq2000 using paired-end 100 bp reads. SOAPnuke was used to process the raw data, throwing out any read that contained adapters or uncalled bases, had a mean Phred below 15, or lacked an exact constant-primer or identifier match. COPE v1.2.5 was used to merge the high-quality paired reads, and each unique nucleotide sequence was defined as a clonotype. Clonotypes were aligned to IMGT TRBV, TRBD and TRBJ reference segments using MiTCR v1.1. Analysis was restricted to V-J combinations with a frequency above 0.0001, which covered approximately 99% of repertoires. The TCS score was defined as the ratio of F50 (clonal expansion) to E x V (chaos), calculated using BLOSUM62-based TCRdist between CDR3 peptides within each V-J. Welch's t-statistics and random forest reduced 500 to 550 V-J features to 13, which were used in a naive Bayes classifier (R e1071). No statistical method was used to set the sample size in advance, and investigators knew the group allocation. According to the paper, TCR Vbeta CDR3 sequencing was carried out on more than 120 peripheral blood samples, which came from 40 to 45 ophthalmopathy, around 75 hyperthyroidism and roughly 17 progressor patients.

The sequence is built from TRBV28 and TRBJ2-1, with an unclear D gene assignment. This specimen was peripheral blood mononuclear cells (PBMCs), taken at new diagnosis, from a patient treated with antithyroid drugs. This TCR was sampled from a woman between 18 and 29 years old with Graves disease. Donor details come from another sample of the same person, matched by shared clones. In nucleotide form, the sequence is TGTGCCAGCAGTTACCCCTCTAGGAGTTGGTCCTACAATGAGCAGTTCTTC. Translated, this gives CASSYPSRSWSYNEQFF.